This TCR beta chain is drawn from a study of PD-L1 blockade in urothelial cancer. In regard to this clone: The target antigen is unknown.

General study findings and limits: Durable-benefit patients had greater expansion of tumor-associated blood clones at 3 weeks.

As for time point: pretreatment peripheral blood. This CDR3 contains 18 residues. After removal of 3 bases from V and 4 bases from J, the junction contained 13 bases not matched to a gene. Germline CDR1 is KGHSH and CDR2 is LQKENI. Spiking of synthetic TCR analog templates was performed in each PCR. Repertoires were generated with immunoSEQ multiplex PCR, while TCRdb's copy carries only in-frame clones and drops some. The data show about 47,000 clones, 75% to 90% seen once. This clonotype was obtained from a man over 45 with urothelial cancer. This sample comprised PBMCs, obtained around atezolizumab (anti-PD-L1) treatment. The rearrangement uses TRBV18 and TRBJ2-4, with 9 bases matching TRBD1. In DNA form, the CDR3 reads TGTGCCAGCTCACCTAAACAACTGCTGACAGGGGGGAAAAACATTCAGTACTTC. As protein: CASSPKQLLTGGKNIQYF. Variable domain in full (rest from reference TRBV18 and TRBJ2-4): NAGVMQNPRHLVRRRGQEARLRCSPMKGHSHVYWYRQLPEEGLKFMVYLQKENIIDESGMPKERFSAEFPKEGPSILRIQQVVRGDSAAYFCASSPKQLLTGGKNIQYFGAGTRLSVL.